This TCR beta chain was observed in a study of blood T cell repertoires in COVID-19 (dated by TCRdb to 2018 to 2021). Regarding the complete study: Collaborator samples came from the United States, Italy and Spain and covered acute and convalescent phases of COVID-19. The material from the prospective study consisted of cDNA or gDNA derived from T cells, B-cell-depleted T cells, or PBMCs. The dataset comprised deeply sampled blood TCRbeta repertoires from subjects exposed to, actively infected with, or recovered from COVID-19. The repertoires were released in a freely available public database meant as a resource for research on the immune response to SARS-CoV-2. The samples were drawn from two sources: the first 160 participants of the ongoing ImmuneRACE study, and 1,254 subjects contributed by 6 global collaborators. A de-identified subject ID, COVID-19 status, age in years and sex were almost always included in the sample metadata. Where available, HLA class I and class II types were obtained from metadata supplied by the sample provider rather than from assay-based typing. Study-wide conclusions, independent of this receptor: Clinical and demographic metadata were provided uncurated, with the amount varying by source and participant.

In this sample, this clone turned up once. This receptor's antigen is unknown. It has no much larger one-base neighbor in the sample; base qualities were not kept. The collaborating institutions used their own protocols to collect whole blood in K2EDTA tubes. For TCRbeta analysis, collaborators shipped samples as frozen whole blood, isolated PBMCs, or DNA extracted from either of those sample types. Measured from the cysteine to the phenylalanine, the CDR3 is 13 residues long. Only the CDR3 DNA stays, 39 bases, in frame from base 1. The germline V gene sets CDR1 to KGHSH and CDR2 to LQKENI. Cut back by 2 bases and 5 bases, the V and J ends lie 9 bases apart. TCRbeta CDR3 regions were amplified from genomic DNA by means of the immunoSEQ Assay, a bias-controlled multiplex PCR. As for the authors' bioinformatics: Nucleated cell counts per sample were estimated from amplification of reference gene primers within the assay. To quantify the absolute abundance of each unique TCRbeta CDR3 rearrangement, sequence reads were collapsed and filtered. Productive Simpson clonality was computed per sample as the square root of Simpson's diversity index over productive rearrangements. Not all clones reach the TCRdb copy of this immuneACCESS table, which keeps in-frame sequences only. Checked studies attribute under half of the gap to unresolved V genes and leave the rest unexplained. The DNA gave D and trimming, while V, J and clone size come from that table. The sample yields about 180,000 clones; 60% to 80% were counted once. The ten top clones hold less than 30% of the sample.

The sequence derives from a woman in her 70s with acute or convalescent COVID-19. The sample comprised peripheral blood. This chain is built from TRBV18 and TRBJ2-5; a weak D assignment points to TRBD2 (6 bases agree). The CDR3 corresponds to CASSPGAGETQYF. In nucleotides, the sequence is TGTGCCAGCTCACCAGGGGCGGGGGAGACCCAGTACTTC. The variable domain in full, with residues beyond the CDR3 obtained from the reference TRBV18 and TRBJ2-5 genes, is NAGVMQNPRHLVRRRGQEARLRCSPMKGHSHVYWYRQLPEEGLKFMVYLQKENIIDESGMPKERFSAEFPKEGPSILRIQQVVRGDSAAYFCASSPGAGETQYFGPGTRLLVL.